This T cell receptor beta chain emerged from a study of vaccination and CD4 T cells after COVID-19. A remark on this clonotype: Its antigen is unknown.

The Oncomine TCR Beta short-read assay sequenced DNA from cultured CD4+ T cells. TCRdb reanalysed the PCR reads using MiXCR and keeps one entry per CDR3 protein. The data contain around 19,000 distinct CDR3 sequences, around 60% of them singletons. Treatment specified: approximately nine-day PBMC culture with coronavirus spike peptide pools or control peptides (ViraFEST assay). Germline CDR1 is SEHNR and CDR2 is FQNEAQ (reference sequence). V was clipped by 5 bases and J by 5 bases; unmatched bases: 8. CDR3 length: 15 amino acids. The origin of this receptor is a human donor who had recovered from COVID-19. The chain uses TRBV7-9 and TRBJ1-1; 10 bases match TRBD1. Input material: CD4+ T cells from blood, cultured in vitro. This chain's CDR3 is CASSPGTGVRTEAFF. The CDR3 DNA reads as TGTGCCAGCAGCCCCGGGACAGGGGTTAGGACTGAAGCTTTCTTT.